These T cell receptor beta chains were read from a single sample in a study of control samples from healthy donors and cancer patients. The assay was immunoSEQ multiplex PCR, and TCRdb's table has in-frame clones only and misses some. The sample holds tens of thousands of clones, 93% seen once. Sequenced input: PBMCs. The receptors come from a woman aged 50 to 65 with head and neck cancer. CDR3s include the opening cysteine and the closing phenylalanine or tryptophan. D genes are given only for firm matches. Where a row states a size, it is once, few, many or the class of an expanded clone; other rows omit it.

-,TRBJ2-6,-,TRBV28,CASSPGGAGANVLTF,TGTGCCAGCAGTCCCGGGGGAGCTGGGGCCAACGTCCTGACTTTC
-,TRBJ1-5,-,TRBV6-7,CASSYPPEAPNQPQHF,TGTGCCAGCAGTTACCCCCCCGAGGCCCCCAATCAGCCCCAGCATTTT
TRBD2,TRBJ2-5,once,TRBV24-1,CATSQSGVVYQETQYF,TGTGCCACCAGTCAAAGCGGGGTCGTGTACCAAGAGACCCAGTACTTC
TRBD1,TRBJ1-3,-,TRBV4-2,CASSLGTGPSSGNTIYF,TGTGCCAGCAGCCTCGGGACAGGTCCGAGCTCTGGAAACACCATATATTTT
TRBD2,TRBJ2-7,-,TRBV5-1,CASSLEPGGLKVNEQYF,TGCGCCAGCAGCTTGGAACCGGGGGGGCTTAAGGTTAACGAGCAGTACTTC
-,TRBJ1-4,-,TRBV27,CASSGTTTNEKLFF,TGTGCCAGTTCCGGGACAACAACTAATGAAAAACTGTTTTTT
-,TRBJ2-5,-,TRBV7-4,CAILRTGETQYF,TGTGCCATTCTACGCACTGGAGAGACCCAGTACTTC
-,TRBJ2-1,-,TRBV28,CASSLRGSEQFF,TGTGCCAGTAGTCTAAGAGGGTCGGAGCAGTTCTTC
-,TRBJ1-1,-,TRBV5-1,CASSFSAGSGEAFF,TGCGCCAGCAGCTTTAGTGCAGGGTCGGGTGAAGCTTTCTTT
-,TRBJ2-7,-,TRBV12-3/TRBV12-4,CASSSGRGYEQYF,TGTGCCAGCAGCTCCGGTCGGGGGTACGAGCAGTACTTC
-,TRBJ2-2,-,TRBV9,CASSLHHRALNTGELFF,TGTGCCAGCAGCCTACACCACAGGGCCCTTAACACCGGGGAGCTGTTTTTT
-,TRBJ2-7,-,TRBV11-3,CASSPIEGEQYF,TGTGCCAGCAGCCCCATAGAAGGCGAGCAGTACTTC
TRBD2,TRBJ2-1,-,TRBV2,CASSDLAGAYNEQFF,TGTGCCAGCAGTGACCTAGCGGGGGCCTACAATGAGCAGTTCTTC
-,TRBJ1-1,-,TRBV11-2,CASSKGQRNTEAFF,TGTGCCAGCAGCAAAGGACAGCGGAACACTGAAGCTTTCTTT
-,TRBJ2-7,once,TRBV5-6,CASSSMDISSYEQYF,TGTGCCAGCAGCTCCATGGATATTAGCTCCTACGAGCAGTACTTC
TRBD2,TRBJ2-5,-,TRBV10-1,CATTPGTSGTRQETQYF,TGCGCCACCACCCCCGGGACTAGCGGGACCCGACAAGAGACCCAGTACTTC
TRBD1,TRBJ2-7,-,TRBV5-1,CASSNARTGGGYEQYF,TGCGCCAGCAGCAACGCCAGGACAGGGGGCGGATACGAGCAGTACTTC
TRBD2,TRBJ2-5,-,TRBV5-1,CASSLGTSGVGETQYF,TGCGCCAGCAGCTTGGGGACTAGCGGGGTTGGAGAGACCCAGTACTTC
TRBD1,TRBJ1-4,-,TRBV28,CASSFAPLTGEKLFF,TGTGCCAGCAGCTTCGCTCCTTTGACAGGGGAAAAACTGTTTTTT
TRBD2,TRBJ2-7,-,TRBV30,CAWSLAGGGSYEQYF,TGTGCCTGGAGTTTAGCGGGAGGTGGCTCCTACGAGCAGTACTTC
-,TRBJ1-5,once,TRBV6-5,CASRRSWGGNQPQHF,TGTGCCAGCAGACGATCCTGGGGGGGCAATCAGCCCCAGCATTTT
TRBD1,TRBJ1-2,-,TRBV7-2,CASSPGTANNYGYTF,TGTGCCAGCAGCCCGGGGACAGCAAATAACTATGGCTACACCTTC
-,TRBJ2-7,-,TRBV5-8,CASSPQGLAYEQYF,TGTGCCAGCAGCCCTCAGGGCCTGGCCTACGAGCAGTACTTC
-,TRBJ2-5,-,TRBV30,CAWSPGETQYF,TGTGCCTGGAGTCCCGGAGAGACCCAGTACTTC
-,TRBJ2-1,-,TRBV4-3,CASSQDSNGGEEFF,TGCGCCAGCAGCCAAGATAGTAACGGGGGCGAAGAGTTCTTC
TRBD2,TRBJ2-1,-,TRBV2,CASKRGGHSEQFF,TGTGCCAGTAAGCGGGGGGGCCACAGTGAGCAGTTCTTC
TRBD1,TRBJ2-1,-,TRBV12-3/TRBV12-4,CASRPGQYNEQFF,TGTGCCAGCAGGCCGGGACAGTACAATGAGCAGTTCTTC
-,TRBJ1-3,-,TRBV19,CASRGQSGNTIYF,TGTGCCAGTAGAGGACAATCCGGAAACACCATATATTTT
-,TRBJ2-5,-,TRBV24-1,CATSDPQETQYF,TGTGCCACCAGTGACCCTCAAGAGACCCAGTACTTC
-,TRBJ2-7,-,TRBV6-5,CASSSTGSSYEQYF,TGTGCCAGCAGTTCGACCGGTAGCTCCTACGAGCAGTACTTC
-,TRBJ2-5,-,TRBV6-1,CASSEGGQIKETQYF,TGTGCCAGCAGTGAAGGGGGACAAATAAAAGAGACCCAGTACTTC
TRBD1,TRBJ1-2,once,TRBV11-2,CASSFLGTGGLQANYGYTF,TGTGCCAGCAGCTTCCTCGGGACAGGGGGCCTACAAGCGAACTATGGCTACACCTTC
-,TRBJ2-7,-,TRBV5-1,CASSPPRGAAYEQYF,TGCGCCAGCAGTCCCCCCCGGGGGGCCGCCTACGAGCAGTACTTC
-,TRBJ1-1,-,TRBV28,CASSFFRTGFEAFF,TGTGCCAGCAGTTTCTTCCGGACCGGATTTGAAGCTTTCTTT
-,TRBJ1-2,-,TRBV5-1,CASSLADRAYGYTF,TGCGCCAGCAGCTTGGCGGACCGAGCCTATGGCTACACCTTC